This is a list of T cell receptor beta chains from one sample in a study of T cell changes during pregnancy in multiple sclerosis. Sequencing was performed with immunoSEQ multiplex PCR; in TCRdb, only in-frame clones are kept and a portion is missing. This sample has 85,000 to 110,000 clones, with around 94% found just once. Specimen: peripheral blood, collected after pregnancy. The receptors shown here come from a female donor with multiple sclerosis, enrolled in a pregnancy study. The CDR3 runs from the conserved cysteine through the conserved F or W.

TRBV19	TRBJ2-1	13	CASMDRGRDEQFF
TRBV19	TRBJ1-2	12	CASSILNYGYTF
TRBV5-1	TRBJ2-5	16	CASSLGTGNSQETQYF
TRBV18	TRBJ2-2	15	CASSPEDSPTGELFF
TRBV10-3	TRBJ1-2	14	CAISDRGANYGYTF
TRBV2	TRBJ1-1	14	CASSLIERNTEAFF
TRBV2	TRBJ2-6	18	CASRPTGAQGSGANVLTF
TRBV6-6	TRBJ2-5	13	CASRKTQQETQYF
TRBV6-5	TRBJ1-1	15	CASSRHGTANTEAFF
TRBV11-2	TRBJ2-2	14	CASSGAVETGELFF
TRBV5-4	TRBJ1-2	14	CASSSGTGGEGYTF
TRBV27	TRBJ2-3	17	CATRRTRQVRSTDTQYF
TRBV2	TRBJ2-1	13	CASSGQGRNEQFF
TRBV5-4	TRBJ1-1	15	CASSLAGRPGAEAFF
TRBV7-9	TRBJ2-5	15	CASSSGSQVEETQYF
TRBV28	TRBJ2-6	17	CASSLIAESSGANVLTF
TRBV6-6	TRBJ1-1	15	CASTSRRGSGAEAFF
TRBV7-2	TRBJ2-7	14	CASSFGQGVNEQYF
TRBV10-1	TRBJ1-1	14	CASSEAGQNTEAFF
TRBV11-2	TRBJ2-1	16	CATPASTSGRGNEQFF
TRBV9	TRBJ2-3	17	CASSVGASGGSTDTQYF
TRBV29-1	TRBJ1-1	12	CSGTGVGTEAFF
TRBV19	TRBJ1-2	15	CASSLPGQGDYGYTF
TRBV30	TRBJ1-2	11	CAWGTLNGYTF
TRBV1	TRBJ1-4	11	CTSSIVEKLFF
TRBV6-1	TRBJ1-2	15	CASSESTGVRYGYTF
TRBV5-8	TRBJ2-1	16	CASSFTGSGSSHEQFF
TRBV11-3	TRBJ2-3	15	CASSKQGERTDTQYF
TRBV9	TRBJ2-1	15	CASSAIGGSYNEQFF
TRBV28	TRBJ1-2	14	CASRLLTGNYGYTF
TRBV5-1	TRBJ2-5	14	CASRNGQGRETQYF
TRBV9	TRBJ1-2	16	CASSTGQALFNYGYTF
TRBV7-2	TRBJ1-1	15	CASSFDRGRITEAFF
TRBV10-2	TRBJ1-1	14	CASNREGPNTEAFF
TRBV7-6	TRBJ2-7	17	CASSLEGRGGRSYEQYF
TRBV7-6	TRBJ2-7	14	CASSLARQGNEQYF
TRBV28	TRBJ2-7	13	CASRRQGTYEQYF
TRBV6-1	TRBJ2-7	12	CASTIGPYEQYF
TRBV15	TRBJ1-1	16	CATSVGGLGKNTEAFF
TRBV6-5	TRBJ2-3	15	CASSLAGGPTDTQYF
TRBV5-4	TRBJ2-3	17	CASRASPGQGAVDTQYF
TRBV6-5	TRBJ1-1	12	CASSNRGGEAFF
TRBV28	TRBJ1-1	18	CASTPRRGAGYLNTEAFF
TRBV30	TRBJ2-1	15	CAWSVLSVSYNEQFF
TRBV5-1	TRBJ2-2	16	CASSPIGEPNTGELFF